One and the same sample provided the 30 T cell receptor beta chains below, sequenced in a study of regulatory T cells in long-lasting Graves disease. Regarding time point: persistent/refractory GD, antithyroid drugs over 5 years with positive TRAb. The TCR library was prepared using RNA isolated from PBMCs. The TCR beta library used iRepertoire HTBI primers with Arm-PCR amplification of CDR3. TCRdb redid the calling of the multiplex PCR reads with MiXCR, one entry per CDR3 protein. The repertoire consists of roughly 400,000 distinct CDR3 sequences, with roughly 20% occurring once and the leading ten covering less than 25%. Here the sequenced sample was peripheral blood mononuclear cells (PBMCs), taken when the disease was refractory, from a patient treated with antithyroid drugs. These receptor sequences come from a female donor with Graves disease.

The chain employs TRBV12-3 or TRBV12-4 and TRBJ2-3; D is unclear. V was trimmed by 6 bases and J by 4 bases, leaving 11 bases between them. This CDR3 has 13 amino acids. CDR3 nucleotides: TGTGCCAGCAGCTTCCTAGGAGCAGATACGCAGTATTTT. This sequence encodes CASSFLGADTQYF.

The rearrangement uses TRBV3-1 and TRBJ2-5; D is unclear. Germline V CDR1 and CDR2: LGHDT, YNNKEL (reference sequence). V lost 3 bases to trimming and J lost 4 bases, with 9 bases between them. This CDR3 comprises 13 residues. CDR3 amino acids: CASSQAHLETQYF. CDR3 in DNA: TGTGCCAGCAGCCAGGCCCATTTAGAGACCCAGTACTTC.

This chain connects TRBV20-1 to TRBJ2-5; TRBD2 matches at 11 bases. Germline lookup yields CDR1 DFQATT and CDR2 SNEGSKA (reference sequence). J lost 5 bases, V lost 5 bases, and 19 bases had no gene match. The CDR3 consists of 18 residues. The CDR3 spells CSAGNNGLAGGQVETQYF. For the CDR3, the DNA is TGCAGTGCTGGTAATAATGGGCTAGCGGGAGGCCAGGTGGAGACCCAGTACTTC.

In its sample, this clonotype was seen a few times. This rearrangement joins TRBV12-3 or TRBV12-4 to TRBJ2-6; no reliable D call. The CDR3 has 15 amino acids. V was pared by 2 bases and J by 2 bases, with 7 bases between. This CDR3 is CASSLKETGANVLTF. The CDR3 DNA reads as TGTGCCAGCAGTTTAAAGGAGACTGGGGCCAACGTCCTGACTTTC.

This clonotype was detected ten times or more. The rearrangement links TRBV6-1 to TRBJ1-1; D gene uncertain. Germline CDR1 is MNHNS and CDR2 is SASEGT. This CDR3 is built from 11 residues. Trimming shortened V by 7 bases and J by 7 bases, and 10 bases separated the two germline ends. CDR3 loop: CASTWTDEAFF. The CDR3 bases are TGTGCCAGCACCTGGACGGATGAAGCTTTCTTT.

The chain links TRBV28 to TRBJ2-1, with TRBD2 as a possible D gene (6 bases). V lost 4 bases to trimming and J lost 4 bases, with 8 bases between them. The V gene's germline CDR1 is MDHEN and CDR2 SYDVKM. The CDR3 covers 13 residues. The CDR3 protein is CASSWREYNEQFF. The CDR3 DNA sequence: TGTGCCAGCAGTTGGCGGGAATACAATGAGCAGTTCTTC.

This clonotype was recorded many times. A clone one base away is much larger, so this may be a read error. The CDR3 coding sequence is TGTGCCAGCAGCTTAGGGACTAGCGGGATCTACGAGCAGTACTTC. Translation: CASSLGTSGIYEQYF. The chain carries TRBV12-3 or TRBV12-4 and TRBJ2-7; 13 bases are a match to TRBD2. The CDR3 loop spans 15 amino acids.

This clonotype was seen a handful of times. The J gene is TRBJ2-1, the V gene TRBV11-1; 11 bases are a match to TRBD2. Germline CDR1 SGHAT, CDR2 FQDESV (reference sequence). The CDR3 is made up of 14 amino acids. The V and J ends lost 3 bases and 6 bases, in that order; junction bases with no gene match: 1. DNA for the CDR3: TGTGCCAGCAGCTTGACTAGCGGGACCAATGAGCAGTTCTTC. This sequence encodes CASSLTSGTNEQFF.

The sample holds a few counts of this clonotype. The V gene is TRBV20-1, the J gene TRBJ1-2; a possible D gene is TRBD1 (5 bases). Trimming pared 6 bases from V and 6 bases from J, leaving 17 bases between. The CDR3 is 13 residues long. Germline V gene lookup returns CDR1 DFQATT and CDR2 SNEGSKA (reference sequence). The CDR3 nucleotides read TGCAGTGCCAAAACAGGACCAGGCGATGGCTACACCTTC. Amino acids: CSAKTGPGDGYTF.

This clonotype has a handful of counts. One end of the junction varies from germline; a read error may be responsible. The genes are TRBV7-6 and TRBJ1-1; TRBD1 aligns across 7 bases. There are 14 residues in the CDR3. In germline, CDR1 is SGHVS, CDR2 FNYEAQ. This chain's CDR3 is CASSWDSSNTEAFF. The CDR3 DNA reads TGTGCAAGCAGCTGGGACAGCTCGAACACTGAAGCTTTCTTT. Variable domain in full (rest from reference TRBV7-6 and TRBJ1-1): GAGVSQSPRYKVTKRGQDVALRCDPISGHVSLYWYRQALGQGPEFLTYFNYEAQQDKSGLPNDRFSAERPEGSISTLTIQRTEQRDSAMYRCASSWDSSNTEAFFGQGTRLTVV.

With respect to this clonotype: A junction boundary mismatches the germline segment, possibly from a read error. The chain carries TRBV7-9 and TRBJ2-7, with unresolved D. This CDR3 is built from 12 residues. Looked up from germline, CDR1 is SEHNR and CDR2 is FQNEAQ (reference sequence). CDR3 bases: TGTGCCAGCGGCTTGGGCCCCTACGAGCAGTACTTC. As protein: CASGLGPYEQYF. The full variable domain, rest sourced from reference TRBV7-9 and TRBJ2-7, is DTGVSQNPRHKITKRGQNVTFRCDPISEHNRLYWYRQTLGQGPEFLTYFQNEAQLEKSRLLSDRFSAERPKGSFSTLEIQRTEQGDSAMYLCASGLGPYEQYFGPGTRLTVT.

For the CDR3, the DNA is TGCGCCAGCAGCTACTCCACGAGCGATACGCAGTATTTT. Amino acids: CASSYSTSDTQYF. This rearrangement joins TRBV5-1 to TRBJ2-3; D is ambiguous. This CDR3 spans 13 amino acids. Per germline, CDR1 SGHRS and CDR2 YFSETQ. V was clipped by 3 bases and J by 6 bases, with 11 bases between them. Based on the CDR3 plus reference TRBV5-1 and TRBJ2-3, the full variable domain is KAGVTQTPRYLIKTRGQQVTLSCSPISGHRSVSWYQQTPGQGLQFLFEYFSETQRNKGNFPGRFSGRQFSNSRSEMNVSTLELGDSALYLCASSYSTSDTQYFGPGTRLTVL.

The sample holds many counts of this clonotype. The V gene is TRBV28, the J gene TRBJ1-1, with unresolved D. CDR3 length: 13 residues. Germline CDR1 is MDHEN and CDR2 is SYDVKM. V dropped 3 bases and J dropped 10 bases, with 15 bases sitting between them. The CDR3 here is CASSFGTASGAFF. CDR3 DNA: TGTGCCAGCAGTTTTGGTACCGCCTCAGGAGCTTTCTTT.

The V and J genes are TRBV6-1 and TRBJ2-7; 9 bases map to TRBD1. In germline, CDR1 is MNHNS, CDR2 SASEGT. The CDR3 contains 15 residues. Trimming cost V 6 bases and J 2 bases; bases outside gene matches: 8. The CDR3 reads CASSLGTGFPYEQYF. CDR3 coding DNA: TGTGCCAGCAGCCTCGGGACAGGGTTCCCCTACGAGCAGTACTTC.

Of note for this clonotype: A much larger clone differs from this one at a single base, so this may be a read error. The CDR3 loop is CASSTWAGGRWETQYF. In nucleotides, the CDR3 is TGTGCCAGCAGTACGTGGGCAGGGGGACGGTGGGAGACCCAGTACTTC. J is TRBJ2-5 and V is TRBV7-8; TRBD1 matches 7 bases. This CDR3 has 16 residues. The junction had 15 bases not matched to a gene; V was cut back by 6 bases and J by 5 bases. Germline CDR1 and CDR2: SGHVS and FQNEAQ.

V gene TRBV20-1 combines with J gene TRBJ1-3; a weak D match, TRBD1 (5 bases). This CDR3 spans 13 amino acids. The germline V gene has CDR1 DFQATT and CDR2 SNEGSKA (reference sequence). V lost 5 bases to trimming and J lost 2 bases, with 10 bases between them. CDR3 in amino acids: CSAGGGAGNTIYF. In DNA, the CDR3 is TGCAGTGCTGGGGGGGGGGCTGGAAACACCATATATTTT.

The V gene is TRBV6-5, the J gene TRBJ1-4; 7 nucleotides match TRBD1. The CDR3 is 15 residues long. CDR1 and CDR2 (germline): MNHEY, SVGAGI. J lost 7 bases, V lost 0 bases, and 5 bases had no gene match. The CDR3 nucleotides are TGTGCCAGCAGTTACTCGAGACAGGGTATTGAAAAACTGTTTTTT. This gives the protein CASSYSRQGIEKLFF.

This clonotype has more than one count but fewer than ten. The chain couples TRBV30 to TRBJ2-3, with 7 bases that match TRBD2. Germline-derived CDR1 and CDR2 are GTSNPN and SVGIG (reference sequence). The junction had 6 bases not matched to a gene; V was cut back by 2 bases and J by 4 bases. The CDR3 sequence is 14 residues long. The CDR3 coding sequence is TGTGCCTGGAGTATGCGCGGGAGTGCAGATACGCAGTATTTT. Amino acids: CAWSMRGSADTQYF.

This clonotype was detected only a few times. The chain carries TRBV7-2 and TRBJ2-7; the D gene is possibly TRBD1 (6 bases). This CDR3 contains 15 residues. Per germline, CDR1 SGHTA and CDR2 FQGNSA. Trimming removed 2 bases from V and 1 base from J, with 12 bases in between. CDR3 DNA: TGTGCCAGCAGCTTATTCTCTAGGGGGTCCTACGAGCAGTACTTC. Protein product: CASSLFSRGSYEQYF.

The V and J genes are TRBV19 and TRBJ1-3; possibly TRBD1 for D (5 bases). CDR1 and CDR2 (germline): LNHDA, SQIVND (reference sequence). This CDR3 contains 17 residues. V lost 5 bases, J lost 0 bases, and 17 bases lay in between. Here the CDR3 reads CASSPIVRRGSGNTIYF. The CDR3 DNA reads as TGTGCCAGTAGTCCAATTGTGAGAAGGGGCTCTGGAAACACCATATATTTT.

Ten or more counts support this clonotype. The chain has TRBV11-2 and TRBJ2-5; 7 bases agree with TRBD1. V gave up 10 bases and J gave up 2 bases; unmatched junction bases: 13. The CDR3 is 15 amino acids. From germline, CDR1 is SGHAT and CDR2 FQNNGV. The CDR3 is CAIIKGGRPQETQYF. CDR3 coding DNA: TGTGCCATCATCAAAGGGGGCCGACCTCAAGAGACCCAGTACTTC.

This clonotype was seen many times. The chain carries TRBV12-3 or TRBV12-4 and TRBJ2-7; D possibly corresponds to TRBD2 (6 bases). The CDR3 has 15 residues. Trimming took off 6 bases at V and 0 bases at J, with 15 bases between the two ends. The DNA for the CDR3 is TGTGCCAGCAGCCCGGTCGGGAGAAACTCCTACGAGCAGTACTTC. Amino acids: CASSPVGRNSYEQYF.

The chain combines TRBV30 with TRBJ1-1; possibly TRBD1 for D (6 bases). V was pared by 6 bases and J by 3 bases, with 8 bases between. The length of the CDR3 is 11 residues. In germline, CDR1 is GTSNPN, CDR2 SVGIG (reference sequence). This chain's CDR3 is CACRQDTEAFF. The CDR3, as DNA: TGTGCCTGCCGACAGGACACTGAAGCTTTCTTT.

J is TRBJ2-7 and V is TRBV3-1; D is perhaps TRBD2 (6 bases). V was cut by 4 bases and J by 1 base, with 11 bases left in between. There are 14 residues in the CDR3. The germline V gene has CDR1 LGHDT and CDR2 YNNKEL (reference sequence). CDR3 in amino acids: CASSPRRESYEQYF. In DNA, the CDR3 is TGTGCCAGCAGCCCCCGGCGGGAATCCTACGAGCAGTACTTC.

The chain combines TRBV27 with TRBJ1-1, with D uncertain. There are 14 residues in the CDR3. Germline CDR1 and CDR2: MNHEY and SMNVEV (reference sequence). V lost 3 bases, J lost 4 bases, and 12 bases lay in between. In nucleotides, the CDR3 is TGTGCCAGCAGTTTTGGACTCAGTGGCACTGAAGCTTTCTTT. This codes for CASSFGLSGTEAFF.

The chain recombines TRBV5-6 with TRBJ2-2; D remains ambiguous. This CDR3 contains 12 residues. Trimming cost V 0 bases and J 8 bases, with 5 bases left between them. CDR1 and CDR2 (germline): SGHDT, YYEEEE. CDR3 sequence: CASSLDGGELFF. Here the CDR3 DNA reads TGTGCCAGCAGCTTGGATGGGGGGGAGCTGTTTTTT.

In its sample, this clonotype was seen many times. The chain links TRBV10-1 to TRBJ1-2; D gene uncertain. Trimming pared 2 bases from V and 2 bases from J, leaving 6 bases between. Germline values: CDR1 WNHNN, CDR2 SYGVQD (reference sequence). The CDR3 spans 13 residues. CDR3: CASSEAENYGYTF. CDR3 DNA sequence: TGCGCCAGCAGTGAGGCGGAAAACTATGGCTACACCTTC.

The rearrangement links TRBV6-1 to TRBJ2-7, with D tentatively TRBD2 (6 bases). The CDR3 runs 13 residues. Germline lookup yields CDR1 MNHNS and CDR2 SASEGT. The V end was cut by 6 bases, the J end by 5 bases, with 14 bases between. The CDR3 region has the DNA TGTGCCAGCAGCCCTAGGGACTTCGACGAGCAGTACTTC. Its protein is CASSPRDFDEQYF.

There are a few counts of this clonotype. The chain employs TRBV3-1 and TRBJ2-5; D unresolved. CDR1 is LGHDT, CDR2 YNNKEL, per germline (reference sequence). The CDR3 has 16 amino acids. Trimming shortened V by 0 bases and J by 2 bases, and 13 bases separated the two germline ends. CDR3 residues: CASSQERWNTQETQYF. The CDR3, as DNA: TGTGCCAGCAGCCAAGAAAGGTGGAACACACAAGAGACCCAGTACTTC.

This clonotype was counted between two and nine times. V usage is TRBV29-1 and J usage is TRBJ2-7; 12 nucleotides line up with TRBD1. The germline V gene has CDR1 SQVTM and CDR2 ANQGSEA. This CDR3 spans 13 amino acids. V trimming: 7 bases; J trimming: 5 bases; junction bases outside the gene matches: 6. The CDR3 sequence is CSARGQGANEQYF. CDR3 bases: TGCAGCGCTCGGGGACAGGGGGCCAACGAGCAGTACTTC.